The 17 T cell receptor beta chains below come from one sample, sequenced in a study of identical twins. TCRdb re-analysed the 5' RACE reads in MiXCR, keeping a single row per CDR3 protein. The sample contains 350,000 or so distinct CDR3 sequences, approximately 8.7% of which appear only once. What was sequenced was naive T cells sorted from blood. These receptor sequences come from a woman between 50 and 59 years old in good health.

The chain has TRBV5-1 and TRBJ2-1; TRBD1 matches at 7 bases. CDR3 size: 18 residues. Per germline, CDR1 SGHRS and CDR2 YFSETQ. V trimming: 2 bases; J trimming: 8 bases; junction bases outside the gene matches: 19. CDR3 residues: CASSLGQGGGTPWDEQFF. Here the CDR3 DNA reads TGCGCCAGCAGCTTAGGGCAAGGGGGCGGAACGCCTTGGGATGAGCAGTTCTTC.

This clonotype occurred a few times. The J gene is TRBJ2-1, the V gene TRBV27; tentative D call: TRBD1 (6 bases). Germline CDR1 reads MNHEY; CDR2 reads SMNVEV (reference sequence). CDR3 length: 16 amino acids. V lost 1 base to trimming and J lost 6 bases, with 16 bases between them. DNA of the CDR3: TGTGCCAGCAGTTTATTAGGACAGAATCCCATCAATGAGCAGTTCTTC. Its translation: CASSLLGQNPINEQFF.

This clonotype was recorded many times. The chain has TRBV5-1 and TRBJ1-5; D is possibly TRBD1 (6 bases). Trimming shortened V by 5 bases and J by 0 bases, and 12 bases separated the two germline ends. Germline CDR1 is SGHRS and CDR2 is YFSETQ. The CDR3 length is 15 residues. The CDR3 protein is CASRPDSYSNQPQHF. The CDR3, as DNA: TGCGCCAGCAGACCGGACAGCTATAGCAATCAGCCCCAGCATTTT.

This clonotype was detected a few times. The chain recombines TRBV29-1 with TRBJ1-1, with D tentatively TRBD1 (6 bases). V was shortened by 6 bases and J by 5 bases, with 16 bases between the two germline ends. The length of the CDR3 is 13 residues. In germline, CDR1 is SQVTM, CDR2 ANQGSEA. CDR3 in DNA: TGCAGCGTACTGGGGGGGGCTCGAACTGAAGCTTTCTTT. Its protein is CSVLGGARTEAFF. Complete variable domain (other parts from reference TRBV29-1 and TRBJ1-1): SAVISQKPSRDICQRGTSLTIQCQVDSQVTMMFWYRQQPGQSLTLIATANQGSEATYESGFVIDKFPISRPNLTFSTLTVSNMSPEDSSIYLCSVLGGARTEAFFGQGTRLTVV.

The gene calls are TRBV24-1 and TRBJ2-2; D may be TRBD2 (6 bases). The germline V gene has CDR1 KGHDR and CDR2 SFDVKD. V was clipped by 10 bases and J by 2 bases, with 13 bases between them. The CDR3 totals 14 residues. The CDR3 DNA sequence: TGTGCCACAGCCGGGACTGACAACACCGGGGAGCTGTTTTTT. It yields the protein CATAGTDNTGELFF.

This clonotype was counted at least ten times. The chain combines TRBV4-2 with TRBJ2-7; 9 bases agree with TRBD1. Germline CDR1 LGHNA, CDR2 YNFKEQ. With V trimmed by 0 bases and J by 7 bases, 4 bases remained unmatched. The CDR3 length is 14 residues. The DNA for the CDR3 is TGTGCCAGCAGCCAAGATGGGACAGGGAGAGAGCAGTACTTC. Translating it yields CASSQDGTGREQYF.

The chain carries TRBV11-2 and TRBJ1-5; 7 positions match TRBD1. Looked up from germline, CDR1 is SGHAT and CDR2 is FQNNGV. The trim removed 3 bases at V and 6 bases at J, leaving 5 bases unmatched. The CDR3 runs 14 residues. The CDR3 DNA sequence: TGTGCCAGCAGCTTTACAGGGGTTGGTCAGCCCCAGCATTTT. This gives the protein CASSFTGVGQPQHF.

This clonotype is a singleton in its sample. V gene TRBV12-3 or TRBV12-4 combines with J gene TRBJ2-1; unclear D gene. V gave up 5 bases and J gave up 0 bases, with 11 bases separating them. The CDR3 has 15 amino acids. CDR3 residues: CASSLSGLSYNEQFF. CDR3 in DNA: TGTGCCAGCAGTCTTTCTGGGCTCTCCTACAATGAGCAGTTCTTC.

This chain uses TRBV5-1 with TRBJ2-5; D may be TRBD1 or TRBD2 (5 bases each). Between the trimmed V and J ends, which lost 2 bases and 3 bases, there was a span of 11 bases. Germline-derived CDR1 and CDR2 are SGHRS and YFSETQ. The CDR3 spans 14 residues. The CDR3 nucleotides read TGCGCCAGCAGCTTCCGGCAGGGAGAAGAGACCCAGTACTTC. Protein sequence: CASSFRQGEETQYF.

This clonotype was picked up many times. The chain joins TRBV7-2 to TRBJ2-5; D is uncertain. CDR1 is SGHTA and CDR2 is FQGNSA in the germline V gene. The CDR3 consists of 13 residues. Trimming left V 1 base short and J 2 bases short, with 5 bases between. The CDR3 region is CASSLELQETQYF. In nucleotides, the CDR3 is TGTGCCAGCAGCTTAGAGTTACAAGAGACCCAGTACTTC.

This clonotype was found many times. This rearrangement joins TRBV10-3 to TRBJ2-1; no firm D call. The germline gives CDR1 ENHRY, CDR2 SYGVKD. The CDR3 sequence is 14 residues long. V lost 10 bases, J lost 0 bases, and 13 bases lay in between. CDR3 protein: CASSAPSSYNEQFF. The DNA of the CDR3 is TGTGCCAGCTCAGCGCCCAGCTCCTACAATGAGCAGTTCTTC.

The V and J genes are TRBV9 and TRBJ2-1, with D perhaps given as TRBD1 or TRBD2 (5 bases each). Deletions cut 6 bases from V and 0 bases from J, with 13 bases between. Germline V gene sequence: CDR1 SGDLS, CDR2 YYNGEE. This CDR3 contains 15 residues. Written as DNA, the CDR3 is TGTGCCAGCACCCGGGACCAAAGCTCCTACAATGAGCAGTTCTTC. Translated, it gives CASTRDQSSYNEQFF.

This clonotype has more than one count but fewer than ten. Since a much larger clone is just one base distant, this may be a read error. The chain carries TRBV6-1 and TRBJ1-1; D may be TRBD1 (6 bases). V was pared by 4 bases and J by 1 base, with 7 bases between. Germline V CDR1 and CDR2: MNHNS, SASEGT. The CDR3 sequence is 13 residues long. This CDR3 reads CASSGRGNTEAFF. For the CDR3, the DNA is TGTGCCAGCAGTGGCAGGGGGAACACTGAAGCTTTCTTT.

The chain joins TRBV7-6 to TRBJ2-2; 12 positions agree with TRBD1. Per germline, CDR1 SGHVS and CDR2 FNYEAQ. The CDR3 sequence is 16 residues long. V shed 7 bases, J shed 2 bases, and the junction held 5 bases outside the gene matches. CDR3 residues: CASTLGTGGNTGELFF. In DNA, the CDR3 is TGTGCCAGCACTTTGGGGACAGGGGGCAACACCGGGGAGCTGTTTTTT.

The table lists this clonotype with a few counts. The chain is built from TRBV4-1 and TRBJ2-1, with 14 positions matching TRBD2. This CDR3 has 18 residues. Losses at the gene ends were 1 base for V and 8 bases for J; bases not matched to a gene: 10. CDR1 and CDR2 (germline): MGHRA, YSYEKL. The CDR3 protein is CASSQAKPGTSGSHEQFF. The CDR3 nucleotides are TGCGCCAGCAGCCAAGCGAAACCCGGGACTAGCGGGAGTCATGAGCAGTTCTTC.

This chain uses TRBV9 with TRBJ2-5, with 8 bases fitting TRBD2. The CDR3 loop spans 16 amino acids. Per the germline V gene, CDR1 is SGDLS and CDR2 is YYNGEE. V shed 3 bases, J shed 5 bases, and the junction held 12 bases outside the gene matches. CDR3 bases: TGTGCCAGCAGCGCCTCCGGGACTAGGGCTATGGAGACCCAGTACTTC. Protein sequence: CASSASGTRAMETQYF.

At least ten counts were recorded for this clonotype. Here the CDR3 DNA reads TGTGCCAGCAGCCAAGGGCCGGAGGGGACCTACGAGCAGTACTTC. Translated, it gives CASSQGPEGTYEQYF. The V gene is TRBV3-1, the J gene TRBJ2-7; D is possibly TRBD2 (6 bases). The germline V gene encodes CDR1 LGHDT and CDR2 YNNKEL (reference sequence). Deletions cut 1 base from V and 2 bases from J, with 12 bases between. This CDR3 has 15 amino acids.